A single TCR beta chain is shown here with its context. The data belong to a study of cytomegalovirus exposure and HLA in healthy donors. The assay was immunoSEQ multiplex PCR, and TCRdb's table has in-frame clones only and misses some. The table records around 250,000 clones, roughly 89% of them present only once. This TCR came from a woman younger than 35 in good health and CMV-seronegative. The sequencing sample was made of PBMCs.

This CDR3 is CASRWGSQETQYF. The CDR3 region has the DNA TGTGCCAGCAGGTGGGGCAGCCAAGAGACCCAGTACTTC. The chain has TRBV2 and TRBJ2-5; tentative D call: TRBD1 (5 bases). The germline CDR1 and CDR2 sequences are SNHLY and FYNNEI. The CDR3 is 13 residues long. V shed 6 bases and J shed 1 base, with 9 bases lying between them.